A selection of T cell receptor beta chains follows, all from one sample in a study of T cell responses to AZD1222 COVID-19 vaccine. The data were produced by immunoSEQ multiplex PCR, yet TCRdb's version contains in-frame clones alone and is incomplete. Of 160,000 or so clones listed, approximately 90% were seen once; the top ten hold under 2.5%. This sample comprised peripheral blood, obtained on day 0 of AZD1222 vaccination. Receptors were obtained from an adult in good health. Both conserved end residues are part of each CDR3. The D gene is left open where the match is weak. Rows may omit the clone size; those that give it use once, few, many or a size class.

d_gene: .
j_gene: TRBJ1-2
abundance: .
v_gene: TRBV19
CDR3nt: TGTGCCAGCCGGGACGCACAGGACTACACCTTC
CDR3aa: CASRDAQDYTF

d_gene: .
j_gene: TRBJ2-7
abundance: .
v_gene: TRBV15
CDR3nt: TGTGCCACCAGCAGAGATAGGTTCTACGAGCAGTACTTC
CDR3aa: CATSRDRFYEQYF

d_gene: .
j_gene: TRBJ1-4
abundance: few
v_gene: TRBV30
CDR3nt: TGTGCCTGGAGCCCCGGGACCCCCCTTCTGTTTTTT
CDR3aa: CAWSPGTPLLFF

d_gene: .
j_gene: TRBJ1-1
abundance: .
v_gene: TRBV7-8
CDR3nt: TGTGCCAGCAGCTGGGGGTTCGCGACTGAAGCTTTCTTT
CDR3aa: CASSWGFATEAFF

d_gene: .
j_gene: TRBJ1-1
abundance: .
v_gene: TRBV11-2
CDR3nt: TGTGCCAGCAGCCCGAATCGGGGGGGGATGAACACTGAAGCTTTCTTT
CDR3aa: CASSPNRGGMNTEAFF

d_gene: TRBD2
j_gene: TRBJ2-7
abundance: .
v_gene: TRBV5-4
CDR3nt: TGTGCCAGCAGCGCGACACTAGCGGGAACATACGAGCAGTACTTC
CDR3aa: CASSATLAGTYEQYF

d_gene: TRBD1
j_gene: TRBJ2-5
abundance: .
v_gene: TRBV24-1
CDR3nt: TGTGCCACCAGTGGGACAGGGTTAGAGACCCAGTACTTC
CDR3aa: CATSGTGLETQYF

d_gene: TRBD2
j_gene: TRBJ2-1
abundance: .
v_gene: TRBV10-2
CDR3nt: TGCGCCAGCAGTCAGCTAAGGGCTAGCGGTCGCAATGAGCAGTTCTTC
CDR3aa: CASSQLRASGRNEQFF

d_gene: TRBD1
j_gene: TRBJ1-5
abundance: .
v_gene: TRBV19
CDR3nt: TGTGCCAGTAGTATGGGACAGGGAATTCGGCCCCAGCATTTT
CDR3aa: CASSMGQGIRPQHF

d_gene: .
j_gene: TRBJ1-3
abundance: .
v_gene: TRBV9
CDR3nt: TGTGCCAGCAGCGTAGAGGGATTTGGAAACACCATATATTTT
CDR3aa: CASSVEGFGNTIYF

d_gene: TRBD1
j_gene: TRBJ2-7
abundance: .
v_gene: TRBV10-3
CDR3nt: TGTGCCATCAGTCGGGACAGTTCTGACGAGCAGTACTTC
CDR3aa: CAISRDSSDEQYF

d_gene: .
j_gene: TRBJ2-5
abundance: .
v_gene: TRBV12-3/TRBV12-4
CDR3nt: TGTGCCAGCAGGACAGGAAACCAAGAGACCCAGTACTTC
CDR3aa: CASRTGNQETQYF

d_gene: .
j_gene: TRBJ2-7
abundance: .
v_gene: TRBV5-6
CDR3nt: TGTGCCAGCAGATGGGGGGAGCTCTCCTACGAGCAGTACTTC
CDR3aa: CASRWGELSYEQYF

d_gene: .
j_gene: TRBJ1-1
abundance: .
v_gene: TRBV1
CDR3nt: TGCACCAGCAGCACAAACGGAATGAACACTGAAGCTTTCTTT
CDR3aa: CTSSTNGMNTEAFF

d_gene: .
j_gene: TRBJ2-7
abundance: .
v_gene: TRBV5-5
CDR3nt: TGTGCCAGCAGCTTATCCACCGGCTTCTACGAGCAGTACTTC
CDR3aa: CASSLSTGFYEQYF

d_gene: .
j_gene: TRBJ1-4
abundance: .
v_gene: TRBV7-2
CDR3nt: TGTGCCAGCAGCTTACAGGATGAAAAACTGTTTTTT
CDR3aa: CASSLQDEKLFF

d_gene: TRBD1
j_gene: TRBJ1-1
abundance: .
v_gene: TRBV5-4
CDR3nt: TGTGCCAGCAGCTTGGGGGACAGAAAAACTGAAGCTTTCTTT
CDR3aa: CASSLGDRKTEAFF

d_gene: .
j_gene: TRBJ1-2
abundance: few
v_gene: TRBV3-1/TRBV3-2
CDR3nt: TGTGCCAGCAGCCGGGGACGGGGCTACACCTTC
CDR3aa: CASSRGRGYTF

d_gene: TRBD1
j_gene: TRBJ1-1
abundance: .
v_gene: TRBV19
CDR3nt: TGTGCCAGTAGGGACCGGGACAGGTCTGCAGAAGCTTTCTTT
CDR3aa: CASRDRDRSAEAFF

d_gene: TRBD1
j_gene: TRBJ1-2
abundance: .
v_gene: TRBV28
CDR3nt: TGTGCCAGCACCCTGAATCTGGGACAGGGGGCGAATAGCTACACCTTC
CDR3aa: CASTLNLGQGANSYTF

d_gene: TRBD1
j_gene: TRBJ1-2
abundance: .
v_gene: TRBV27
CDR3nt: TGTGCCAGCAGTTCCCCGATCGGGCAGGGGGACGAAGGCTACACCTTC
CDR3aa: CASSSPIGQGDEGYTF

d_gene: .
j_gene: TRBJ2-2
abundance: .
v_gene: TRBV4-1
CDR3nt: TGCGCCAGCTTCTCGAACACCGGGGAGCTGTTTTTT
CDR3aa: CASFSNTGELFF

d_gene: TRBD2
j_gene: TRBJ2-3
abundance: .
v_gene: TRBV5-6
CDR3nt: TGTGCCAGCAGCTTGGTACGGATGGGACTAGACACAGATACGCAGTATTTT
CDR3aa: CASSLVRMGLDTDTQYF

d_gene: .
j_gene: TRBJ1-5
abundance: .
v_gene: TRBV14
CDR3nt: TGTGCCAGCAGCCGCAATATCGGTCAGCCCCAGCATTTT
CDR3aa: CASSRNIGQPQHF

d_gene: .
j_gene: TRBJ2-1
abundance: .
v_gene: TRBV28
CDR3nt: TGTGCCAGCAGTGAAACAACGGGTGGTGAGCAGTTCTTC
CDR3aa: CASSETTGGEQFF

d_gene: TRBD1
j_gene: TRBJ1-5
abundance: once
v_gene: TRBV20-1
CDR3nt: TGCAGTGCTAGTCGGACAGGGCTTAGCAATCAGCCCCAGCATTTT
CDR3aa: CSASRTGLSNQPQHF

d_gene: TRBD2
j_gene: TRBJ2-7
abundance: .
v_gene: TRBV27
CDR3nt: TGTGCCAGTTCCCTAGCGGGGGCGACCTACGAGCAGTACTTC
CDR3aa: CASSLAGATYEQYF

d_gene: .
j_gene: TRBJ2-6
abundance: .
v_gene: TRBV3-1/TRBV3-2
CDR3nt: TGTGCCAGCAGCCCGGCTGGGGCCAACGTCCTGACTTTC
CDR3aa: CASSPAGANVLTF

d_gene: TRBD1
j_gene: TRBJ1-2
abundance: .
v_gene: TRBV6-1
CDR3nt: TGTGCCAGCAGTGACCCGGGACAGGGTATTCGTAGCTATGGCTACACCTTC
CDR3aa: CASSDPGQGIRSYGYTF

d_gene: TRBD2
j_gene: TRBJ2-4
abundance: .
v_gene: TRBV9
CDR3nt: TGTGCCAGCAGCGTCCTCGGACTAGCCGATGGCAAAAACATTCAGTACTTC
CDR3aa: CASSVLGLADGKNIQYF

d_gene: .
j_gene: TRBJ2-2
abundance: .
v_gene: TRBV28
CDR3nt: TGTGCCAGCAGTTTAGGGGGCGCGAACACCGGGGAGCTGTTTTTT
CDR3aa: CASSLGGANTGELFF

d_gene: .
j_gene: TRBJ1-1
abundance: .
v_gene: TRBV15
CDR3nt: TGTGCCACCAGCCCGATCAGAGGAACTGAAGCTTTCTTT
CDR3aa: CATSPIRGTEAFF

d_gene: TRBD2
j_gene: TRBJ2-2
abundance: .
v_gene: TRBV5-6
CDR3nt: TGTGCCAGCAGCTTATTTAGCGGGGGAGACACCGGGGAGCTGTTTTTT
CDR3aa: CASSLFSGGDTGELFF

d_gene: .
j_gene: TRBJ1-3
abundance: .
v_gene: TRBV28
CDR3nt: TGTGCCAGCAGTTTATTAGGCTCTGGAAACACCATATATTTT
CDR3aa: CASSLLGSGNTIYF

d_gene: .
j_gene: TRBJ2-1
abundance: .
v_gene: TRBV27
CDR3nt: TGTGCCAGCAGTCCTCACTCGGGAATCCCCTTGGGGAATGAGCAGTTCTTC
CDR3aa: CASSPHSGIPLGNEQFF

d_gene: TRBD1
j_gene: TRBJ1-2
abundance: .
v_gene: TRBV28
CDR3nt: TGTGCCAGCAGCCAGGGACAGTTTATCTATGGCTACACCTTC
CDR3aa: CASSQGQFIYGYTF

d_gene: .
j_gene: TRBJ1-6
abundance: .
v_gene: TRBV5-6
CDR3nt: TGTGCCAGCAGCTTGCGAAGGACGCCGGGTTCACCCCTCCACTTT
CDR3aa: CASSLRRTPGSPLHF

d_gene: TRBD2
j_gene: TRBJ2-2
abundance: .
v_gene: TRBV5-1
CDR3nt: TGCGCCAGCAGCTGGGCTAGCGGGGCGAACACCGGGGAGCTGTTTTTT
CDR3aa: CASSWASGANTGELFF

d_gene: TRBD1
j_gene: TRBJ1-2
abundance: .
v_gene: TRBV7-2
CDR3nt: TGTGCCAGCAGCTCACCGCCGGGACAGGGAGTCGACTATGGCTACACCTTC
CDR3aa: CASSSPPGQGVDYGYTF

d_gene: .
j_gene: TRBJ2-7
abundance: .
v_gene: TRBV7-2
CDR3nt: TGTGCCAGCAGCGAGACATTAGGGCAGTACTTC
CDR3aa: CASSETLGQYF

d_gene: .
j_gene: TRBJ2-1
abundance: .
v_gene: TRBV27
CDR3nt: TGTGCCAGCAGTTCTCTTTCCTCCTCCTACAATGAGCAGTTCTTC
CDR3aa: CASSSLSSSYNEQFF

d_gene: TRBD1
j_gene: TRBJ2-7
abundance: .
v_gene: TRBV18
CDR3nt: TGTGCCAGCTCGCCGGACAGGGATAACGAGCAGTACTTC
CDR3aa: CASSPDRDNEQYF

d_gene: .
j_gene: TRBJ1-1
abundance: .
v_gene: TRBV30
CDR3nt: TGTGCCTGGAGTGAACCAGGACTCATGAACACTGAAGCTTTCTTT
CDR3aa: CAWSEPGLMNTEAFF

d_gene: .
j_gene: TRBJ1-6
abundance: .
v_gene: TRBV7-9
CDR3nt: TGTGCCAGCAGCTTAGGAGGGTTAAATTCACCCCTCCACTTT
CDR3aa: CASSLGGLNSPLHF

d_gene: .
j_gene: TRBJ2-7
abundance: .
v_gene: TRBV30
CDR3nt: TGTGCCTGGAGTATAGGGGGAGACTCCTACGAGCAGTACTTC
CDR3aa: CAWSIGGDSYEQYF

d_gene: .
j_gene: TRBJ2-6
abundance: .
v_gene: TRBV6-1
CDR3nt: TGTGCCAGCAGTGACGCCTCTGGGGCCAACGTCCTGACTTTC
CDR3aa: CASSDASGANVLTF

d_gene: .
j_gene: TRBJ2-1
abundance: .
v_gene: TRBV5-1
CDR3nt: TGCGCCAGCAGCGCGCGGCCGGGGACACTATCCTACAATGAGCAGTTCTTC
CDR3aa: CASSARPGTLSYNEQFF

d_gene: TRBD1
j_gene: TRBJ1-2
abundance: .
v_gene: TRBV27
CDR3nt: TGTGCCAGCAGTTGGGGGGGACAGACCTATGGCTACACCTTC
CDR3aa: CASSWGGQTYGYTF

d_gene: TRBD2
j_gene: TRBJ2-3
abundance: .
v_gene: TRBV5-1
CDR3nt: TGCGCCAGCAGCTTGGGACTAGCGGACCCAGTCACAGATACGCAGTATTTT
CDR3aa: CASSLGLADPVTDTQYF

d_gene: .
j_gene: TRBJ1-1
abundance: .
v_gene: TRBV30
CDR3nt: TGTGCCTGGAGCGGGGTGACAGGTGAAGCTTTCTTT
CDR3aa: CAWSGVTGEAFF

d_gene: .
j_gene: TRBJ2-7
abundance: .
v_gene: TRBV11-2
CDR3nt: TGTGCCAGCAGCTTAGATAGGAGCGGCTCCTACGAGCAGTACTTC
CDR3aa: CASSLDRSGSYEQYF

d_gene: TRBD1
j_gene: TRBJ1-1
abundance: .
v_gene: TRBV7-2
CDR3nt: TGTGCCAGCAGCTTAATGCCCGGACAGGGGGTGGGGAGCACTGAAGCTTTCTTT
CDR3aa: CASSLMPGQGVGSTEAFF

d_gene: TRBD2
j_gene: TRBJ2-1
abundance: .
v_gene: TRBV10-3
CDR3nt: TGTGCCATCTCAGAAGCGGGAGGTCTAAATGAGCAGTTCTTC
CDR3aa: CAISEAGGLNEQFF

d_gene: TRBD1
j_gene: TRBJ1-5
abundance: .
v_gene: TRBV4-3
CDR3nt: TGCGCCAGCAGCCGAGACAGGGATTGGAATCAGCCCCAGCATTTT
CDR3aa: CASSRDRDWNQPQHF

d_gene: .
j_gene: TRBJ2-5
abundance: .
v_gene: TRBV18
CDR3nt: TGTGCCAGCTCACCTTTACCTAACCAAGAGACCCAGTACTTC
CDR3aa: CASSPLPNQETQYF